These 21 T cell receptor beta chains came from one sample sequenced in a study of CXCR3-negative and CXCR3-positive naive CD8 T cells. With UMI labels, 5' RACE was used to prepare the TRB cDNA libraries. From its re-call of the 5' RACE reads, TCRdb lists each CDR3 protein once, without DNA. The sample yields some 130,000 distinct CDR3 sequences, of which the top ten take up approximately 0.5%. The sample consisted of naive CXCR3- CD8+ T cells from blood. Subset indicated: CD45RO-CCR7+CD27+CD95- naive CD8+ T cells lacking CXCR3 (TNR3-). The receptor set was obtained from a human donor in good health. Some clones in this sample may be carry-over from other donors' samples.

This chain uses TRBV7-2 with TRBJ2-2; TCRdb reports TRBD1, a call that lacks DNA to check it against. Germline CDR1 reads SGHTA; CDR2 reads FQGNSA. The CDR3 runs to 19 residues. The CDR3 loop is CASSLGYGRGLSNTGELFF. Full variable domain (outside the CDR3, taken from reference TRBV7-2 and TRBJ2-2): GAGVSQSPSNKVTEKGKDVELRCDPISGHTALYWYRQSLGQGLEFLIYFQGNSAPDKSGLPSDRFSAERTGGSVSTLTIQRTQQEDSAVYLCASSLGYGRGLSNTGELFFGEGSRLTVL.

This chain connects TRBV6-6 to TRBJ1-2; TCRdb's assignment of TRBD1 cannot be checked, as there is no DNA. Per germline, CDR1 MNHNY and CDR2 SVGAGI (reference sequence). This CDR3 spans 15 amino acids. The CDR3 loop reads CASSPNPDRVYGYTF.

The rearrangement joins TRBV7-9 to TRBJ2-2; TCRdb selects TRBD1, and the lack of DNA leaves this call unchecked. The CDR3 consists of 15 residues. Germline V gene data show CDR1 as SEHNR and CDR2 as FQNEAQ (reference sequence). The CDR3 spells CASKLRDSNTGELFF.

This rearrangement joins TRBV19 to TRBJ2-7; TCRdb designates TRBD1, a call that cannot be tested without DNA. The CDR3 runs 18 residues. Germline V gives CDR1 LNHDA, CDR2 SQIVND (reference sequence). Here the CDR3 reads CASSVTSVGTDFYYEQYF.

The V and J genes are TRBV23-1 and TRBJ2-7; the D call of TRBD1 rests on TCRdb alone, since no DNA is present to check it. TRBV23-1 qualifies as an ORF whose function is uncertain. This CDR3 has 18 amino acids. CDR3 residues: CASSPPYTPGSRLYEQYF.

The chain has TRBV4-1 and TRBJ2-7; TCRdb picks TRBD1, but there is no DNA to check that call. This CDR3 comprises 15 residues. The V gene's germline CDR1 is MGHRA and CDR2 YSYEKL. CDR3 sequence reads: CASSLGTANSYEQYF.

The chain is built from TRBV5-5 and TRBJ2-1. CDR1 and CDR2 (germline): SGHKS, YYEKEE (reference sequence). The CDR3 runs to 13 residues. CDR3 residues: CASSLSQYNEQFF.

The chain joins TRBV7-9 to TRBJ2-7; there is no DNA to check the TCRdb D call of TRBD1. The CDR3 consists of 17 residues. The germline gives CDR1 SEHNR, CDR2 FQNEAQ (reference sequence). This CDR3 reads CASSLARAGNFFGEQYF.

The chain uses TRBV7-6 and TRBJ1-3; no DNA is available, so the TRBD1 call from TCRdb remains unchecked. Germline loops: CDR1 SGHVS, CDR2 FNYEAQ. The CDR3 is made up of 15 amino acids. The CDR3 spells CASSLGQGSGNTIYF.

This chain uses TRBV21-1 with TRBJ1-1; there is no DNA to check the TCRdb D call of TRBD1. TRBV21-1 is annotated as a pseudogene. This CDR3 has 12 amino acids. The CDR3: CASSRRQGDAFF.

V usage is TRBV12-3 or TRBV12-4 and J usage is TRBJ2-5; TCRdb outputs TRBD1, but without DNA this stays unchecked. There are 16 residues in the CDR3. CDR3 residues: CASSLPRVAGPETQYF.

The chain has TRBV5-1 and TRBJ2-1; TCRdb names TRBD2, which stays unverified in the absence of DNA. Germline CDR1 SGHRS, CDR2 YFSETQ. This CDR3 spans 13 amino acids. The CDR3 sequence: CASSTREYLEQFF.

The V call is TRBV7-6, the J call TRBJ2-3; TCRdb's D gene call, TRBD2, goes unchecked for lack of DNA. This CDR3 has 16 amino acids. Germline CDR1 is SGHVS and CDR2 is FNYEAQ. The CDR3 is CASSRVAGGIADTQYF.

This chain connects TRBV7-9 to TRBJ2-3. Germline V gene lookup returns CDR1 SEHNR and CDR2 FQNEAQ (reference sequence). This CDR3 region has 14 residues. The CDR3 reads CASSRSGITDTQYF.

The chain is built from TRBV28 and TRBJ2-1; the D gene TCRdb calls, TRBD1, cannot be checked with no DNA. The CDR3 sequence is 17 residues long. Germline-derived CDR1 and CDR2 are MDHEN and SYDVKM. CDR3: CASRPPDRSYSYNEQFF.

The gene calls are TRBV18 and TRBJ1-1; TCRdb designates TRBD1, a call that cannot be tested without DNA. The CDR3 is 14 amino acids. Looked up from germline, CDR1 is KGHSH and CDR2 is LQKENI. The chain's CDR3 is CASSPLALPWEAFF.

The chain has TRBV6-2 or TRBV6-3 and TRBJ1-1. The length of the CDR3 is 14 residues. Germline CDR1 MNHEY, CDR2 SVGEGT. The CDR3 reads CASSGGLRNTEAFF.

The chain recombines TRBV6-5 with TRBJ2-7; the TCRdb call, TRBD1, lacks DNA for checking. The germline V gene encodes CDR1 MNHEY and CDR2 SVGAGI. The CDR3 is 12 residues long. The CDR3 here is CASSFRGEEQYF.

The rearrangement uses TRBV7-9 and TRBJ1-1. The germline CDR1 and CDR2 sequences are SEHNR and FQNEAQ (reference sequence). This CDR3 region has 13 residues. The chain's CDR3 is CASSSPSGTEAFF. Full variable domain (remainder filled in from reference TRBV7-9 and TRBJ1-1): DTGVSQNPRHKITKRGQNVTFRCDPISEHNRLYWYRQTLGQGPEFLTYFQNEAQLEKSRLLSDRFSAERPKGSFSTLEIQRTEQGDSAMYLCASSSPSGTEAFFGQGTRLTVV.

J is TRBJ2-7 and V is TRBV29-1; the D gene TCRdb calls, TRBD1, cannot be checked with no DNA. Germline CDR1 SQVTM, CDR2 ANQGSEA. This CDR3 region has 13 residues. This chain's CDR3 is CSVAGTGDNEQYF.

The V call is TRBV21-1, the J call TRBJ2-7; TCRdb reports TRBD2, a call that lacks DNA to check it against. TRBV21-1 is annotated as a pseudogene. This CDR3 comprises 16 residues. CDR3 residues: CASSKDGTGGNHEQYF.